The source of this T cell receptor beta chain is a study of blood T cells in healthy people across ages. This clonotype has only a few counts. The germline gives CDR1 SSHAT, CDR2 FNYEAQ (reference sequence). Trimming took 5 bases from V and 7 from J, leaving 17 bases between them. This CDR3 is built from 14 residues. With a J-beta primer mix and a sample-barcoded 5' primer, a second PCR ran about 7 to 12 cycles. TCRdb reprocessed the 5' RACE reads with MiXCR, giving one entry per CDR3 protein. The repertoire holds some 1.5 million distinct CDR3 sequences, under 30% seen once, with 7% to 9% in the top ten.

The sequenced sample was blood. The chain couples TRBV7-7 to TRBJ2-5, with D unresolved. This TCR was sampled from a woman aged 25 to 39 in good health. The CDR3 DNA follows: TGTGCCAGCAGCCCGAGTACAAGGGCTTGGACCCAGTACTTC. Amino acids: CASSPSTRAWTQYF. The whole variable domain, remainder taken from reference TRBV7-7 and TRBJ2-5, is GAGVSQSPRYKVTKRGQDVTLRCDPISSHATLYWYQQALGQGPEFLTYFNYEAQPDKSGLPSDRFSAERPEGSISTLTIQRTEQRDSAMYRCASSPSTRAWTQYFGPGTRLLVL.